The rows below give T cell receptor beta chains drawn from one sample of a study of shared clonotypes between healthy human individuals. Sequencing used immunoSEQ multiplex PCR; TCRdb keeps in-frame clones, though not all of them. The table lists 450,000 to 650,000 clones, just over 75% of them singletons. The sample taken for sequencing was PBMCs. These TCRs come from a woman between 40 and 50 years old in good health. Some clones in this sample may be carry-over from other donors' samples. CDR3s include the opening cysteine and the closing phenylalanine or tryptophan. D genes are given only for firm matches. Size values are once, few and many counts, or a class for expanded clones, and some rows have none.

CDR3: CASSESFVQSTGELFF
DNA: TGCGCCAGCAGTGAGTCCTTTGTGCAAAGCACCGGGGAGCTGTTTTTT
D: NA
size: NA
length: 16
J: TRBJ2-2
V: TRBV10-1

CDR3: CASSQVPGAYSNQPQHF
DNA: TGCGCCAGCAGCCAAGTCCCCGGGGCCTATAGCAATCAGCCCCAGCATTTT
D: NA
size: NA
length: 17
J: TRBJ1-5
V: TRBV4-1

CDR3: CASQRRLAGGFTDTQYF
DNA: TGCGCCAGCCAAAGACGACTAGCGGGAGGGTTCACAGATACGCAGTATTTT
D: TRBD2
size: NA
length: 17
J: TRBJ2-3
V: TRBV5-1

CDR3: CACSWRRGKSTDTQYF
DNA: TGTGCCTGTAGTTGGCGGAGGGGAAAAAGCACAGATACGCAGTATTTT
D: NA
size: NA
length: 16
J: TRBJ2-3
V: TRBV30

CDR3: CASSFTSGEKLFF
DNA: TGTGCCAGCAGTTTTACGTCGGGAGAAAAACTGTTTTTT
D: NA
size: NA
length: 13
J: TRBJ1-4
V: TRBV28

CDR3: CASSSIAGGGGKQFF
DNA: TGTGCCAGCAGCTCTATAGCGGGAGGAGGGGGGAAGCAGTTCTTC
D: TRBD2
size: many
length: 15
J: TRBJ2-1
V: TRBV7-2

CDR3: CASSQEEGTDTQYF
DNA: TGCGCCAGCAGCCAAGAGGAGGGTACAGATACGCAGTATTTT
D: NA
size: NA
length: 14
J: TRBJ2-3
V: TRBV4-1

CDR3: CASRRQGAGEEYF
DNA: TGTGCCAGCAGAAGACAGGGGGCGGGAGAGGAGTACTTC
D: TRBD1
size: NA
length: 13
J: TRBJ2-7
V: TRBV6-1

CDR3: CASSSSGLATGELFF
DNA: TGCGCCAGCAGCAGTTCAGGGCTAGCCACCGGGGAGCTGTTTTTT
D: NA
size: NA
length: 15
J: TRBJ2-2
V: TRBV5-1

CDR3: CASSASSGVGQNEQFF
DNA: TGTGCCAGCAGCGCCTCGTCGGGGGTAGGTCAAAATGAGCAGTTCTTC
D: NA
size: NA
length: 16
J: TRBJ2-1
V: TRBV9

CDR3: CASSLAGTGKNIQYF
DNA: TGCGCCAGCAGCTTGGCTGGGACAGGAAAAAACATTCAGTACTTC
D: TRBD1
size: NA
length: 15
J: TRBJ2-4
V: TRBV5-1

CDR3: CSVLQGADYGYTF
DNA: TGCAGCGTTCTACAGGGGGCGGACTATGGCTACACCTTC
D: TRBD1
size: NA
length: 13
J: TRBJ1-2
V: TRBV29-1

CDR3: CASSALWTGELFF
DNA: TGCGCCAGCAGCGCCCTATGGACCGGGGAGCTGTTTTTT
D: NA
size: once
length: 13
J: TRBJ2-2
V: TRBV5-1

CDR3: CASSEYKDTEAFF
DNA: TGTGCCAGCAGTGAATATAAGGACACTGAAGCTTTCTTT
D: NA
size: NA
length: 13
J: TRBJ1-1
V: TRBV6-1

CDR3: CASSDLDEQYF
DNA: TGTGCCAGCAGCGATCTTGACGAGCAGTACTTC
D: NA
size: once
length: 11
J: TRBJ2-7
V: TRBV7-8

CDR3: CSVGGTGNTGELFF
DNA: TGCAGCGTTGGCGGGACAGGAAACACCGGGGAGCTGTTTTTT
D: TRBD1
size: NA
length: 14
J: TRBJ2-2
V: TRBV29-1

CDR3: CASSESRGAIQYF
DNA: TGCGCCAGCAGTGAGTCCAGGGGGGCCATTCAGTACTTC
D: NA
size: few
length: 13
J: TRBJ2-4
V: TRBV10-2